Below, one T cell receptor beta chain is given with its context. CDR3 length: 14 amino acids. In germline, CDR1 is LNHDA, CDR2 SQIVND (reference sequence). This record belongs to a study of T cells expressing NK-cell markers. One entry per CDR3 protein, without DNA, is what TCRdb gives after re-calling the 5' RACE reads. Here the sample table reports approximately 460,000 distinct CDR3 sequences. The rearrangement links TRBV19 to TRBJ2-1; as DNA is missing, the TRBD1 call by TCRdb cannot be tested. Sequencing input: blood T cells: a sorted CD56 or NKG2C T cell subset, CD4+ or CD8+ T cells, or bulk PBMC T cells (not recorded which). This TCR was recovered from a woman aged 18-70 years in good health. The CDR3 reads CASTGGGRDNEQFF.